The 10 T cell receptor beta chains reported below all come from one sample, sequenced in a study of cytomegalovirus exposure and HLA in healthy donors. PCR used 60 Vbeta primers and 13 Jbeta primers. Profiled with immunoSEQ multiplex PCR; TCRdb holds only in-frame clones, not every one. The specimen's table records about 120,000 clones. Sequenced: PBMCs. The receptor source for this set is a young man in good health and CMV-seronegative.

The V gene is TRBV30, the J gene TRBJ2-5, with a possible D match to TRBD2 (5 bases). Germline assignment: CDR1 GTSNPN and CDR2 SVGIG (reference sequence). Trimming took off 5 bases at V and 5 bases at J, with 15 bases between the two ends. This CDR3 has 13 amino acids. The CDR3 is CAWVARGWETQYF. As DNA, the CDR3 is TGTGCCTGGGTAGCGCGAGGATGGGAGACCCAGTACTTC.

The gene calls are TRBV27 and TRBJ2-7; 7 nucleotides match TRBD2. V was pared by 3 bases and J by 4 bases, with 12 bases of the junction left unmatched. This CDR3 comprises 16 residues. CDR1 is MNHEY, CDR2 SMNVEV, per germline (reference sequence). The CDR3 DNA is TGTGCCAGCAGTTTCCCCACCCAGGGAGGGTTGTACGAGCAGTACTTC. Encoded protein: CASSFPTQGGLYEQYF.

The gene calls are TRBV6-5 and TRBJ1-1; a weak D match, TRBD1 (5 bases). With 2 bases removed from V and 0 bases from J, the gap between germline ends came to 7 bases. This CDR3 has 14 residues. The germline CDR1 and CDR2 sequences are MNHEY and SVGAGI. The CDR3 protein is CASSYVGVNTEAFF. The DNA of the CDR3 is TGTGCCAGCAGTTACGTAGGGGTGAACACTGAAGCTTTCTTT.

The chain employs TRBV9 and TRBJ2-1; D is perhaps TRBD1 (7 bases). Germline-derived CDR1 and CDR2 are SGDLS and YYNGEE. V was cut by 3 bases and J by 6 bases, with 22 bases left in between. The CDR3 contains 17 residues. CDR3 DNA: TGTGCCAGCAGCGCGCACACAAGGGGGGACAGAATCAATGAGCAGTTCTTC. This sequence encodes CASSAHTRGDRINEQFF.

The chain carries TRBV2 and TRBJ2-1; 10 bases agree with TRBD2. The CDR3 covers 15 residues. CDR1 is SNHLY, CDR2 FYNNEI, per germline. V shed 6 bases, J shed 9 bases, and the junction held 11 bases outside the gene matches. In DNA, the CDR3 is TGTGCCAGCAGGGTACCTAGCGGGAGTGGCGGTGAGCAGTTCTTC. This codes for CASRVPSGSGGEQFF.

The chain employs TRBV15 and TRBJ1-2; tentative D call: TRBD1 (6 bases). CDR3 size: 13 residues. Germline V gives CDR1 LNHNV, CDR2 YYDKDF (reference sequence). The germline V and J ends were trimmed by 4 bases and 6 bases, with 12 bases remaining between them. The CDR3 DNA sequence: TGTGCCACCAGCAAAGGGGGGGGAGATGGCTACACCTTC. Translating gives CATSKGGGDGYTF. The whole variable domain, remainder taken from reference TRBV15 and TRBJ1-2, is DAMVIQNPRYQVTQFGKPVTLSCSQTLNHNVMYWYQQKSSQAPKLLFHYYDKDFNNEADTPDNFQSRRPNTSFCFLDIRSPGLGDTAMYLCATSKGGGDGYTFGSGTRLTVV.

The chain has TRBV7-3 and TRBJ2-6; D may be TRBD1 (6 bases). The CDR3 loop spans 16 amino acids. Germline V gene lookup returns CDR1 SGHTA and CDR2 FQGTGA. Deletions cut 4 bases from V and 4 bases from J, with 14 bases between. The DNA of the CDR3 is TGTGCCAGCAGCTATCTAACAGGGTTGGGGGCCAACGTCCTGACTTTC. Protein product: CASSYLTGLGANVLTF.

The chain combines TRBV18 with TRBJ2-7; D perhaps matches TRBD1 (6 bases). The germline V gene encodes CDR1 KGHSH and CDR2 LQKENI. Trimming left V 3 bases short and J 0 bases short, with 9 bases between. This CDR3 spans 14 amino acids. CDR3 in DNA: TGTGCCAGCTCACCGACAGGAACCTCCTACGAGCAGTACTTC. This translates into CASSPTGTSYEQYF.

V is TRBV10-1 and J is TRBJ2-5, with a possible D match to TRBD1 (7 bases). The CDR3 has 13 amino acids. V was clipped by 4 bases and J by 5 bases, with 11 bases between them. Per germline, CDR1 WNHNN and CDR2 SYGVQD (reference sequence). In nucleotides, the CDR3 is TGCGCCAGCAGTGGGCCAGGGGGGGAGACCCAGTACTTC. Protein: CASSGPGGETQYF.

This chain uses TRBV2 with TRBJ1-1; the match to TRBD1 covers 9 bases. CDR1 is SNHLY and CDR2 is FYNNEI in the germline V gene. This CDR3 contains 15 residues. After removal of 6 bases from V and 1 base from J, the junction contained 6 bases not matched to a gene. Here the CDR3 DNA reads TGTGCCAGCAGCCCACTGACAGGGGGGAACACTGAAGCTTTCTTT. Protein: CASSPLTGGNTEAFF.